This T cell receptor (beta chain) stems from a study of control samples from healthy donors and cancer patients. Here immunoSEQ multiplex PCR was the method, and the copy in TCRdb shows in-frame clones only, minus some. The sample contains about 130,000 clones, approximately 90% of which appear only once. The germline gives CDR1 SGDLS, CDR2 YYNGEE. The CDR3 has 13 residues. V shed 3 bases and J shed 8 bases, with 11 bases lying between them. J is TRBJ1-4 and V is TRBV9; no clear D gene. The sample comprised blood. This sequence was found in a man aged 18 to 29 in good health. The CDR3 reads CASSGFGGEKLFF. The CDR3 DNA reads as TGTGCCAGCAGCGGTTTTGGAGGAGAAAAACTGTTTTTT.